This entry lists 27 T cell receptor beta chains sequenced from one sample in a study of shared clonotypes between healthy human individuals. Clones were sequenced by immunoSEQ multiplex PCR, and TCRdb holds only the in-frame ones, with some missing. The top ten hold roughly 0.39% of the sample, which has about 2.4 million clones, approximately 93% seen once. The specimen was naive CD4+ T cells from PBMCs. This sample's subset: CD45RA+ positively selected. Source of these receptors: a man between 18 and 29 years old in good health. Some clones in this sample may be carry-over from other donors' samples.

The J gene is TRBJ1-2, the V gene TRBV25-1; D is possibly TRBD1 (5 bases). Germline CDR1 and CDR2: MGHDK and SYGVNS. The germline V and J ends were trimmed by 2 bases and 4 bases, with 14 bases remaining between them. The CDR3 covers 15 residues. The CDR3 is CASSERGEGLYGYTF. CDR3 in DNA: TGTGCCAGCAGTGAAAGGGGCGAGGGACTCTATGGCTACACCTTC.

The J gene is TRBJ1-5, the V gene TRBV19; TRBD1 might be the D (6 bases). Per germline, CDR1 LNHDA and CDR2 SQIVND (reference sequence). The CDR3 sequence is 14 residues long. Deletions cut 8 bases from V and 6 bases from J, with 17 bases between. CDR3 nucleotides: TGTGCCAGTGCAGGACCCGGGGGGCGTCAGCCCCAGCATTTT. Translated: CASAGPGGRQPQHF.

Only one count was recorded for this clone. The V gene is TRBV2, the J gene TRBJ1-5, with D perhaps TRBD1 (6 bases). V was cut by 3 bases and J by 6 bases, with 18 bases left in between. CDR3 size: 16 residues. Per the germline V gene, CDR1 is SNHLY and CDR2 is FYNNEI. The CDR3 protein is CASSERFLGGGQPQHF. For the CDR3, the DNA is TGTGCCAGCAGTGAGAGGTTCCTTGGGGGCGGTCAGCCCCAGCATTTT.

The chain carries TRBV4-2 and TRBJ1-4; D is uncertain. The CDR3 covers 14 residues. Germline values: CDR1 LGHNA, CDR2 YNFKEQ. V lost 5 bases, J lost 5 bases, and 12 bases lay in between. The DNA for the CDR3 is TGTGCCAGCAGCTTGGAGGCTGTAAATGAAAAACTGTTTTTT. Residues: CASSLEAVNEKLFF.

The chain joins TRBV6-4 to TRBJ2-3; no reliable D call. Germline V gives CDR1 MRHNA, CDR2 SNTAGT. This CDR3 comprises 13 residues. Trimming took 2 bases from V and 6 from J, leaving 9 bases between them. The DNA of the CDR3 is TGTGCCAGCAGTGACCATATTCGGGATACGCAGTATTTT. Translation: CASSDHIRDTQYF.

The genes are TRBV9 and TRBJ1-2; possibly TRBD1 for D (6 bases). CDR1 and CDR2 from the germline V gene are SGDLS and YYNGEE. V lost 0 bases and J 4 bases, leaving 13 bases between the germline ends. The CDR3 length is 15 residues. Here the CDR3 DNA reads TGTGCCAGCAGCGTAGTACCGACAGGAACCTATGGCTACACCTTC. This sequence encodes CASSVVPTGTYGYTF. Complete variable domain (other parts from reference TRBV9 and TRBJ1-2): DSGVTQTPKHLITATGQRVTLRCSPRSGDLSVYWYQQSLDQGLQFLIQYYNGEERAKGNILERFSAQQFPDLHSELNLSSLELGDSALYFCASSVVPTGTYGYTFGSGTRLTVV.

The chain combines TRBV28 with TRBJ2-7; TRBD2 agrees at 10 bases. This CDR3 spans 15 amino acids. In germline, CDR1 is MDHEN, CDR2 SYDVKM. J lost 2 bases, V lost 5 bases, and 6 bases had no gene match. DNA for the CDR3: TGTGCCAGCAGTCCCCCCCTAGCGGGAGCCTACGAGCAGTACTTC. As protein: CASSPPLAGAYEQYF.

This clone appeared a single time. For the CDR3, the DNA is TGTGCCAGCAGCATGAAGGGGGCTCAGCCCCAGCATTTT. Translating gives CASSMKGAQPQHF. The chain uses TRBV7-2 and TRBJ1-5; 7 bases agree with TRBD1. J was trimmed by 6 bases and V by 5 bases; bases with no gene match: 4. Germline V CDR1 and CDR2: SGHTA, FQGNSA. The length of the CDR3 is 13 residues.

The rearrangement links TRBV5-1 to TRBJ2-5; D is perhaps TRBD1 (6 bases). This CDR3 contains 16 residues. The germline gives CDR1 SGHRS, CDR2 YFSETQ. The V end lost 9 bases, the J end lost 2 bases, and 23 bases lay between the germline ends. CDR3 residues: CATTRGMGAGQETQYF. The CDR3, as DNA: TGCGCCACCACAAGGGGTATGGGGGCCGGGCAAGAGACCCAGTACTTC.

Comments on this clone: Sequence at one end of the junction differs from germline and may be a read error. The rearrangement links TRBV14 to TRBJ1-1; D gene ambiguous. Germline V lookup: CDR1 SGHDN, CDR2 FVKESK. This CDR3 has 13 residues. The CDR3 sequence is CASNSGAFTQAFF. The DNA of the CDR3 is TGTGCCAGCAACTCCGGCGCGTTCACTCAAGCTTTCTTT.

The chain employs TRBV27 and TRBJ2-3; a possible D gene is TRBD2 (6 bases). The CDR3 sequence is 15 residues long. Germline assignment: CDR1 MNHEY and CDR2 SMNVEV (reference sequence). V lost 5 bases and J lost 0, with 12 bases in between. CDR3 region: CASSDRGSSTDTQYF. The DNA of the CDR3 is TGTGCCAGCAGTGATCGGGGGTCTAGCACAGATACGCAGTATTTT.

This clone was recorded once. This chain joins TRBV11-2 and TRBJ2-5, with D unclear. Trimming shortened V by 2 bases and J by 1 base, and 11 bases separated the two germline ends. CDR3 length equals 15 residues. Germline V lookup: CDR1 SGHAT, CDR2 FQNNGV. CDR3 DNA sequence: TGTGCCAGCAGCTTATTCAGGCCGGGCCAAGAGACCCAGTACTTC. Its protein is CASSLFRPGQETQYF. The full variable domain, rest sourced from reference TRBV11-2 and TRBJ2-5, is EAGVAQSPRYKIIEKRQSVAFWCNPISGHATLYWYQQILGQGPKLLIQFQNNGVVDDSQLPKDRFSAERLKGVDSTLKIQPAKLEDSAVYLCASSLFRPGQETQYFGPGTRLLVL.

About this clone itself: Other DNA sequences in the same sample also yield this CDR3. The genes are TRBV5-1 and TRBJ2-5; TRBD1 aligns across 7 bases. V was clipped by 4 bases and J by 2 bases; unmatched bases: 5. Germline V CDR1 and CDR2: SGHRS, YFSETQ. CDR3 length: 14 amino acids. In nucleotides, the CDR3 is TGCGCCAGCAGCCCGGGGACAGCTCAAGAGACCCAGTACTTC. This gives the protein CASSPGTAQETQYF.

The genes are TRBV5-1 and TRBJ1-2; maybe TRBD1 (6 bases). CDR1 is SGHRS and CDR2 is YFSETQ in the germline V gene. V shed 3 bases and J shed 8 bases, with 14 bases lying between them. The CDR3 is made up of 13 amino acids. DNA of the CDR3: TGCGCCAGCAGCTCACAGGGTAAGAACGGCTACACCTTC. This codes for CASSSQGKNGYTF.

This rearrangement joins TRBV28 to TRBJ2-1, with 12 positions matching TRBD2. Germline loops: CDR1 MDHEN, CDR2 SYDVKM. J was trimmed by 2 bases and V by 4 bases; bases with no gene match: 12. The CDR3 is 19 amino acids. CDR3: CASSSKLAGGYRTYNEQFF. DNA for the CDR3: TGTGCCAGCAGTTCCAAACTAGCGGGAGGCTATAGGACCTACAATGAGCAGTTCTTC.

This chain connects TRBV4-1 to TRBJ2-3; 7 bases align to TRBD2. The length of the CDR3 is 14 residues. The germline V gene has CDR1 MGHRA and CDR2 YSYEKL. V lost 3 bases and J lost 4; bases outside the gene matches: 4. The CDR3 reads CASSQGLLADTQYF. The DNA of the CDR3 is TGCGCCAGCAGCCAGGGACTATTGGCAGATACGCAGTATTTT.

The V call is TRBV7-2, the J call TRBJ2-1; D possibly corresponds to TRBD1 (5 bases). Germline CDR1 reads SGHTA; CDR2 reads FQGNSA. This CDR3 has 14 amino acids. Deletions cut 2 bases from V and 3 bases from J, with 8 bases between. CDR3: CASSLQGFYNEQFF. The CDR3 DNA reads TGTGCCAGCAGCTTACAGGGATTCTACAATGAGCAGTTCTTC.

The count of this clone is one. The genes are TRBV10-1 and TRBJ2-7; 12 nucleotides line up with TRBD1. Germline trimming cut 6 bases from V and 5 bases from J; bases unmatched to any gene: 5. The germline CDR1 and CDR2 sequences are WNHNN and SYGVQD (reference sequence). CDR3 length: 14 residues. The CDR3 here is CASRAGTGGHEQYF. The CDR3 bases are TGCGCCAGCAGAGCCGGGACAGGGGGCCACGAGCAGTACTTC.

The genes are TRBV7-6 and TRBJ2-7; TRBD2 aligns across 15 bases. Trimming at V came to 2 bases and at J to 3 bases, leaving 11 bases not matched to a gene. The CDR3 is made up of 19 amino acids. The germline gives CDR1 SGHVS, CDR2 FNYEAQ. CDR3 residues: CASSLSYVGTSGGFYEQYF. Here the CDR3 DNA reads TGTGCCAGCAGCTTATCCTACGTCGGGACTAGCGGGGGGTTCTACGAGCAGTACTTC. The whole variable domain, remainder taken from reference TRBV7-6 and TRBJ2-7, is GAGVSQSPRYKVTKRGQDVALRCDPISGHVSLYWYRQALGQGPEFLTYFNYEAQQDKSGLPNDRFSAERPEGSISTLTIQRTEQRDSAMYRCASSLSYVGTSGGFYEQYFGPGTRLTVT.

The chain carries TRBV5-1 and TRBJ2-4; D remains unclear. V dropped 3 bases and J dropped 5 bases, with 9 bases sitting between them. The CDR3 runs 13 residues. Germline CDR1 SGHRS, CDR2 YFSETQ. CDR3 sequence: CASSSVGENIQYF. CDR3 in DNA: TGCGCCAGCAGCTCAGTCGGCGAAAACATTCAGTACTTC.

This clone came up a few times. The chain is built from TRBV9 and TRBJ2-2; D is unclear. V was shortened by 2 bases and J by 2 bases, with 7 bases between the two germline ends. Germline CDR1 SGDLS, CDR2 YYNGEE. The length of the CDR3 is 14 residues. CDR3 coding DNA: TGTGCCAGCAGCGTCGACATTAACACCGGGGAGCTGTTTTTT. This encodes CASSVDINTGELFF.

A word on this clone: At the DNA level, this CDR3 is encoded by other sequences in the same sample as well. The chain is built from TRBV29-1 and TRBJ2-5, with 7 bases identical to TRBD1. The CDR3 totals 12 residues. The germline V gene encodes CDR1 SQVTM and CDR2 ANQGSEA. With 4 bases clipped from V and 2 bases from J, the junction kept 1 base outside the gene matches. The CDR3 DNA follows: TGCAGCGTTGCAGGGGGACAAGAGACCCAGTACTTC. Amino acid sequence: CSVAGGQETQYF.

This chain joins TRBV18 and TRBJ2-7, with no clear D. The germline V gene has CDR1 KGHSH and CDR2 LQKENI. This CDR3 contains 14 residues. V gave up 3 bases and J gave up 2 bases, with 11 bases separating them. This CDR3 is CASSPNSNPYEQYF. CDR3 coding DNA: TGTGCCAGCTCACCTAATTCGAACCCCTACGAGCAGTACTTC.

The chain joins TRBV4-1 to TRBJ1-1; TRBD1 is a possible D gene (6 bases). V lost 0 bases and J 10 bases, leaving 24 bases between the germline ends. Germline CDR1 reads MGHRA; CDR2 reads YSYEKL. This CDR3 region has 17 residues. The CDR3 sequence: CASSQEEGGGRRMRAFF. The DNA for the CDR3 is TGCGCCAGCAGCCAAGAAGAAGGGGGGGGACGGCGGATGAGAGCTTTCTTT.

This clone was counted once. V usage is TRBV4-2 and J usage is TRBJ2-1, with TRBD2 matching over 10 bases. The germline CDR1 and CDR2 sequences are LGHNA and YNFKEQ. Unmatched junction bases numbered 3, after V lost 1 base and J lost 0 bases. The CDR3 totals 17 residues. The CDR3 loop reads CASSQVVAGGSYNEQFF. The CDR3 region has the DNA TGTGCCAGCAGCCAAGTAGTAGCGGGAGGCTCCTACAATGAGCAGTTCTTC.

This rearrangement joins TRBV27 to TRBJ2-7, with 10 bases fitting TRBD1. CDR3 size: 15 residues. The junction had 12 bases not matched to a gene; V was cut back by 6 bases and J by 7 bases. Germline assignment: CDR1 MNHEY and CDR2 SMNVEV (reference sequence). CDR3: CASSPWGTGVGEQYF. CDR3 nucleotides: TGTGCCAGCAGCCCATGGGGGACAGGGGTAGGGGAGCAGTACTTC.

The DNA of the CDR3 is TGTGCCAGCAGCTCGGGACACGGATTATACAATCAGCCCCAGCATTTT. This encodes CASSSGHGLYNQPQHF. V and J are TRBV5-8 and TRBJ1-5, with D possibly being TRBD1 (6 bases). CDR3 length: 16 amino acids. Germline assignment: CDR1 SGHTS and CDR2 YDEGEE. The V end was cut by 3 bases, the J end by 3 bases, with 16 bases between. Drawing the rest from reference TRBV5-8 and TRBJ1-5, the complete variable domain is EAGVTQSPTHLIKTRGQQATLRCSPISGHTSVYWYQQALGLGLQFLLWYDEGEERNRGNFPPRFSGRQFPNYSSELNVNALELEDSALYLCASSSGHGLYNQPQHFGDGTRLSIL.